The T cell receptor (beta chain) described here comes from a study of blood T cell repertoires in COVID-19. Study as a whole: T cells, B-cell-depleted T cells, or PBMCs provided the cDNA or gDNA that served as material.

The sample holds a few counts of this clone. Per the germline V gene, CDR1 is MDHEN and CDR2 is SYDVKM. This CDR3 has 12 residues. Trimming removed 3 bases from V and 5 bases from J, with 7 bases in between. TCRdb's table, derived via immunoSEQ multiplex PCR, lists solely in-frame clones and lacks some. The sample lists some 130,000 clones, 70% to 80% occurring once. Sequences were obtained from peripheral blood. The V call is TRBV28, the J call TRBJ2-5; D call uncertain. The sequence derives from a man aged 55 to 70 who had recovered from COVID-19. The CDR3 DNA sequence: TGTGCCAGCAGTTTGAGTCTGGAGACCCAGTACTTC. It encodes CASSLSLETQYF.